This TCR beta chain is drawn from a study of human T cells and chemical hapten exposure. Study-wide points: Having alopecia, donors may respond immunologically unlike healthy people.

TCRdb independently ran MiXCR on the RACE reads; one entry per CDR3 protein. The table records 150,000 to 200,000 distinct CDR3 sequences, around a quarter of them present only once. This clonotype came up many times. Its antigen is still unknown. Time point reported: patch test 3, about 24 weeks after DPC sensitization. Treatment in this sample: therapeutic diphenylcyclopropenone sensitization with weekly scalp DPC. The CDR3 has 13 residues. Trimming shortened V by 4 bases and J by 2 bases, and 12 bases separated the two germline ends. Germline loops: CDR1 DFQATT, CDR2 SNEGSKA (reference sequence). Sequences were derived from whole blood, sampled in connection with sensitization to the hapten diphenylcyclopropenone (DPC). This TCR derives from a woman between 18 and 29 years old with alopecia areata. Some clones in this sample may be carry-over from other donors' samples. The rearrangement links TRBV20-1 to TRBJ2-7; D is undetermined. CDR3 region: CSATWNSPYEQYF. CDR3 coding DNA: TGCAGTGCTACTTGGAACTCTCCCTACGAGCAGTACTTC.